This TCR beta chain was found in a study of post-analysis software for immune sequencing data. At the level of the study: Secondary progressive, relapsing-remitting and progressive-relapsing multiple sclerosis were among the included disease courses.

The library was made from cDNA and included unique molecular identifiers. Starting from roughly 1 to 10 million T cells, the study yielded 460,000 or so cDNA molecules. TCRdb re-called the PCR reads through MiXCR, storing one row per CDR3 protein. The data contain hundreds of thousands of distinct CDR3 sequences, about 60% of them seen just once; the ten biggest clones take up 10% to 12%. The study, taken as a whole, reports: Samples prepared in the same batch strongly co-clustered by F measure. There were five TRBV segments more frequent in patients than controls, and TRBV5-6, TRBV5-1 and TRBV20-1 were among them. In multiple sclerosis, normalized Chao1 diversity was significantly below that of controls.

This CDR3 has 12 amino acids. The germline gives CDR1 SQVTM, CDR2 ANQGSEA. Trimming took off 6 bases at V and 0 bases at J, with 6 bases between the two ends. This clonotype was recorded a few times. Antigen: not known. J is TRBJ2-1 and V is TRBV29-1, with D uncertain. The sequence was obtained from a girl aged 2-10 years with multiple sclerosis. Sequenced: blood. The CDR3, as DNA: TGCAGCGTCGCCTTCTCCTACAATGAGCAGTTCTTC. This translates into CSVAFSYNEQFF.